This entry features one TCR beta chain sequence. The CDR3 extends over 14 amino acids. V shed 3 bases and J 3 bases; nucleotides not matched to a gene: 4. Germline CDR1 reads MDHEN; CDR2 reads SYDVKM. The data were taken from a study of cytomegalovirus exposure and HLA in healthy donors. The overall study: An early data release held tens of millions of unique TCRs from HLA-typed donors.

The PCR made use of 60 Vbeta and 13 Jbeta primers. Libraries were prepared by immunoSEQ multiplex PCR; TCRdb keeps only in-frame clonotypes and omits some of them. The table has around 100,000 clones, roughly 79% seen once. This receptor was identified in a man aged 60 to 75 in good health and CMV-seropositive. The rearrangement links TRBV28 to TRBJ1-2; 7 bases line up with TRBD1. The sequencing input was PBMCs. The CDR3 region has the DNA TGTGCCAGCAGTTTGGGGGACAGCTACTATGGCTACACCTTC. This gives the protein CASSLGDSYYGYTF.